These T cell receptor beta chains were read from a single sample in a study of control samples from healthy donors and cancer patients. Profiling relied on immunoSEQ multiplex PCR, and the TCRdb table lists in-frame clones only, not all of them. This sample has roughly 130,000 clones, with approximately 92% found just once. What was sequenced was blood. These TCRs come from a young man in good health. CDR3s leave out the opening cysteine and the closing phenylalanine or tryptophan.

TRBV19	TRBJ2-1	ASSMFGQGGNEQF
TRBV14	TRBJ1-3	ASSQEQGLPDTIY
TRBV2	TRBJ1-5	ASKAGGRDSNQPQH
TRBV6-5	TRBJ2-5	ASRRGETQY
TRBV9	TRBJ2-3	ASSVAAGGADTQY
TRBV6-2/TRBV6-3	TRBJ2-5	ASSSAGGGQETQY
TRBV9	TRBJ1-2	ASSPAVDYGYT
TRBV7-3	TRBJ2-5	ASSLTGEETQY
TRBV25-1	TRBJ2-1	ASSESHLVSYNEQF
TRBV10-2	TRBJ1-5	ASSDQTGTPQH
TRBV13	TRBJ2-1	ASSPRTSGSWSYNEQF
TRBV6-5	TRBJ2-4	ASSYSISGADIQY